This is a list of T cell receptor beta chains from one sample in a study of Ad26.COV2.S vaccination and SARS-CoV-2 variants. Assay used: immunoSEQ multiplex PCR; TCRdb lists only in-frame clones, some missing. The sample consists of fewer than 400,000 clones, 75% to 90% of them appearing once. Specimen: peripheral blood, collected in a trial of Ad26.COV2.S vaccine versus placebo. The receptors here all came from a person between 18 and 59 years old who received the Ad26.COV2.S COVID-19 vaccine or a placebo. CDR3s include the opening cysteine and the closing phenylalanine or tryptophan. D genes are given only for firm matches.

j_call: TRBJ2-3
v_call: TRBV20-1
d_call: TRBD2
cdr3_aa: CSASERLAGSDTQYF
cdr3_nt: TGCAGTGCTAGTGAAAGACTAGCGGGTTCAGATACGCAGTATTTT

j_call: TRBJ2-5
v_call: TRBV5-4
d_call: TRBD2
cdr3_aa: CASSSSGVHQETQYF
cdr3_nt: TGTGCCAGTTCCTCTAGCGGGGTACACCAAGAGACCCAGTACTTC

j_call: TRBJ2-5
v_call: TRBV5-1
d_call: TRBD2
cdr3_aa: CASSKGLAGAEGETQYF
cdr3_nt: TGCGCCAGCAGCAAGGGACTAGCGGGGGCTGAAGGCGAGACCCAGTACTTC

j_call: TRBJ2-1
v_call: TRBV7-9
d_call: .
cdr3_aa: CASTRDDVNEQFF
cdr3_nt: TGTGCCAGCACCCGGGACGACGTCAATGAGCAGTTCTTC

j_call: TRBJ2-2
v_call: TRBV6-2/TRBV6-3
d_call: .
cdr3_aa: CASSRDSFTGELFF
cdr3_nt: TGTGCCAGCAGCCGAGACTCGTTCACCGGGGAGCTGTTTTTT

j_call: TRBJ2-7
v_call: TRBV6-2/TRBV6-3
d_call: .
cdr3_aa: CASSYSKSSLSYEQYF
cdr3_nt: TGTGCCAGCAGTTACTCGAAGTCCTCACTATCCTACGAGCAGTACTTC

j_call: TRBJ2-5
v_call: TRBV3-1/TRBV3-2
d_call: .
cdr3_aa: CASSHWDLETQYF
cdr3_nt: TGTGCCAGCAGCCATTGGGACTTGGAGACCCAGTACTTC

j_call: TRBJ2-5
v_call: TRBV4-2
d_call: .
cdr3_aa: CASSQVSGEETQYF
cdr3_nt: TGTGCCAGCAGCCAAGTGTCGGGGGAAGAGACCCAGTACTTC

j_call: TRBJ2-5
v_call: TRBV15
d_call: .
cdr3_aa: CATSRAPGEVWETQYF
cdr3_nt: TGTGCCACCAGCAGAGCCCCCGGAGAGGTATGGGAGACCCAGTACTTC

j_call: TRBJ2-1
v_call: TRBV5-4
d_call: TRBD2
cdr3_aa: CASSLGGGGAAEQFF
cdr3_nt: TGTGCCAGCAGCTTGGGTGGCGGGGGGGCGGCCGAGCAGTTCTTC